The 8 T cell receptor beta chains presented below share a single source sample, sequenced in a study of PD-L1 blockade in urothelial cancer. Sequenced by immunoSEQ multiplex PCR; TCRdb stores in-frame clones only, minus some. The table has about 100,000 clones, 91% seen once; the top ten hold around 0.9%. The material was PBMCs, obtained around atezolizumab (anti-PD-L1) treatment. The receptors shown here come from a woman aged 80 or older with urothelial cancer.

This chain uses TRBV11-2 with TRBJ2-1; TRBD2 agrees at 10 bases. V shed 1 base, J shed 5 bases, and the junction held 2 bases outside the gene matches. The CDR3 is 15 residues long. From germline, CDR1 is SGHAT and CDR2 FQNNGV. In DNA, the CDR3 is TGTGCCAGCAGCTTAGCCCTAGCGGGAGACAATGAGCAGTTCTTC. This sequence encodes CASSLALAGDNEQFF. Looking up the rest from reference TRBV11-2 and TRBJ2-1 gives the full variable domain: EAGVAQSPRYKIIEKRQSVAFWCNPISGHATLYWYQQILGQGPKLLIQFQNNGVVDDSQLPKDRFSAERLKGVDSTLKIQPAKLEDSAVYLCASSLALAGDNEQFFGPGTRLTVL.

The DNA of the CDR3 is TGTGCCAGCAGCGTAGAAGGTGACAGCTCCTACGAGCAGTACTTC. This encodes CASSVEGDSSYEQYF. The V gene is TRBV9, the J gene TRBJ2-7; D is perhaps TRBD1 (5 bases). CDR3 length equals 15 residues. V was trimmed by 0 bases and J by 0 bases, leaving 10 bases between them. Germline-derived CDR1 and CDR2 are SGDLS and YYNGEE.

V is TRBV6-5 and J is TRBJ2-2; 10 positions match TRBD1. V shed 5 bases, J shed 4 bases, and the junction held 1 base outside the gene matches. This CDR3 spans 14 amino acids. Germline V gene lookup returns CDR1 MNHEY and CDR2 SVGAGI. The CDR3 region is CASSRTGGTGELFF. In DNA, the CDR3 is TGTGCCAGCAGTAGGACAGGGGGCACCGGGGAGCTGTTTTTT.

V and J are TRBV19 and TRBJ2-1, with 9 bases fitting TRBD2. The CDR3 spans 15 residues. V gave up 10 bases and J gave up 6 bases; unmatched junction bases: 13. Germline V lookup: CDR1 LNHDA, CDR2 SQIVND (reference sequence). The CDR3 here is CATMSGSGSLNEQFF. In DNA, the CDR3 is TGTGCCACTATGAGTGGTAGCGGGAGTCTCAATGAGCAGTTCTTC.

Comments on this clone: As the CDR3 is not closed by the conserved phenylalanine or tryptophan, this likely results from a read error. V usage is TRBV30 and J usage is TRBJ1-2, with D possibly being TRBD1 (6 bases). V was clipped by 3 bases and J by 0 bases, with 17 bases between them. The CDR3 is made up of 16 amino acids. Germline CDR1 reads GTSNPN; CDR2 reads SVGIG (reference sequence). CDR3 residues: CAWSIQGLIPNYGYTC. DNA of the CDR3: TGTGCCTGGAGCATACAGGGCCTAATCCCTAACTATGGCTACACCTGC.

V is TRBV7-7 and J is TRBJ2-6; no clear D gene. The CDR3 length is 17 residues. Germline V CDR1 and CDR2: SSHAT, FNYEAQ (reference sequence). V lost 1 base and J 0 bases, leaving 10 bases between the germline ends. CDR3 nucleotide sequence: TGTGCCAGCAGCTTAGACAGTCCTGGCTCTGGGGCCAACGTCCTGACTTTC. Residues: CASSLDSPGSGANVLTF.

The chain has TRBV5-1 and TRBJ2-1, with 7 bases fitting TRBD2. Germline values: CDR1 SGHRS, CDR2 YFSETQ. The CDR3 consists of 15 residues. The V gene end was trimmed by 1 base and the J gene end by 7 bases; junction bases not matched to a gene: 8. Written as DNA, the CDR3 is TGCGCCAGCAGCTTGATAGGACTCGGGGGGAATGAGCAGTTCTTC. It codes for CASSLIGLGGNEQFF.

The rearrangement joins TRBV5-1 to TRBJ2-2; 11 bases are a match to TRBD2. Germline V CDR1 and CDR2: SGHRS, YFSETQ. V shed 0 bases, J shed 4 bases, and the junction held 5 bases outside the gene matches. The CDR3 contains 17 residues. CDR3 bases: TGCGCCAGCAGCTTGGAAGGTAGCGGGAGGGGCACCGGGGAGCTGTTTTTT. Translating it yields CASSLEGSGRGTGELFF. The full variable domain, rest sourced from reference TRBV5-1 and TRBJ2-2, is KAGVTQTPRYLIKTRGQQVTLSCSPISGHRSVSWYQQTPGQGLQFLFEYFSETQRNKGNFPGRFSGRQFSNSRSEMNVSTLELGDSALYLCASSLEGSGRGTGELFFGEGSRLTVL.